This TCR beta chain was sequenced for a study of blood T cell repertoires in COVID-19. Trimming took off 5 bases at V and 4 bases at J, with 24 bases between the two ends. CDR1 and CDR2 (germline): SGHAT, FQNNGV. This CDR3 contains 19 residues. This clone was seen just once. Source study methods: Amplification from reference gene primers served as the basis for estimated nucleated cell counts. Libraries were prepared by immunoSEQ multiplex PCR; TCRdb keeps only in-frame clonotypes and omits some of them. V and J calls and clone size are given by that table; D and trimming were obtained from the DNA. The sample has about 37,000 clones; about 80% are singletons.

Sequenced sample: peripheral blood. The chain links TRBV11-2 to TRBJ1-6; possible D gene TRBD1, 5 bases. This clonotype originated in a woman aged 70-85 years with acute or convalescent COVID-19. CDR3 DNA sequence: TGTGCCAGCAGCCCGAGCTTGCCAGGGATTGATCTATATAATTCACCCCTCCACTTT. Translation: CASSPSLPGIDLYNSPLHF.